This is a list of T cell receptor beta chains from one sample in a study of molecular identifiers for immune sequencing clone quantification. TCRdb recomputed calls from the PCR reads with MiXCR, one row per CDR3 protein. Found here are more than 300,000 distinct CDR3 sequences, about a fifth of them singletons; the top ten hold over 0.7%. Sequences were obtained from naive CD8+ T cells from blood, with Jurkat cell RNA spiked in. The origin of the receptors is a human donor in good health. Some libraries in this study had Jurkat cell RNA spiked in. CDR3s include the opening cysteine and the closing phenylalanine or tryptophan. D genes are given only for firm matches. The size of a clone is reported for some rows only, either as once, few or many, or as a class for expanded clones.

abundance	d_gene	j_gene	v_gene	CDR3aa	CDR3nt
.	.	TRBJ2-5	TRBV10-3	CAISGGGGAGETQYF	TGTGCCATCAGTGGAGGTGGGGGCGCAGGGGAGACCCAGTACTTC
.	.	TRBJ2-2	TRBV7-9	CASSSGGGPYTGELFF	TGTGCCAGCAGCTCAGGCGGGGGCCCCTACACCGGGGAGCTGTTTTTT
few	TRBD2	TRBJ2-3	TRBV2	CVSSDGLAGVRDTQYF	TGTGTCAGCAGCGATGGACTAGCGGGAGTCAGAGATACGCAGTATTTT
many	.	TRBJ2-7	TRBV30	CAWSLGQGYEQYF	TGTGCCTGGAGTTTAGGACAAGGCTACGAGCAGTACTTC
few	.	TRBJ1-1	TRBV4-3	CASSQDRYAMNTEAFF	TGCGCCAGCAGCCAAGATCGGTACGCAATGAACACTGAAGCTTTCTTT
many	TRBD2	TRBJ2-2	TRBV12-3/TRBV12-4	CASMIPGLAKSGTGELFF	TGTGCCAGCATGATACCGGGACTAGCAAAATCGGGCACCGGGGAGCTGTTTTTT
many	.	TRBJ2-7	TRBV7-9	CASSLVPGTYEQYF	TGTGCCAGCAGCTTAGTTCCGGGAACCTACGAGCAGTACTTC
.	.	TRBJ2-7	TRBV30	CAWSVGGSSYEQYF	TGTGCCTGGAGTGTTGGCGGAAGCTCCTACGAGCAGTACTTC
.	.	TRBJ2-7	TRBV6-2/TRBV6-3	CASSYYSSEQYF	TGTGCCAGCAGTTACTACAGTAGCGAGCAGTACTTC
many	TRBD2	TRBJ2-7	TRBV30	CAWSHPTSGDYEQYF	TGTGCCTGGAGTCACCCAACTAGCGGGGACTACGAGCAGTACTTC
.	TRBD1	TRBJ2-6	TRBV20-1	CSARYVAGTGGAGVLTF	TGCAGTGCTAGATATGTCGCCGGGACAGGGGGCGCAGGCGTCCTGACTTTC